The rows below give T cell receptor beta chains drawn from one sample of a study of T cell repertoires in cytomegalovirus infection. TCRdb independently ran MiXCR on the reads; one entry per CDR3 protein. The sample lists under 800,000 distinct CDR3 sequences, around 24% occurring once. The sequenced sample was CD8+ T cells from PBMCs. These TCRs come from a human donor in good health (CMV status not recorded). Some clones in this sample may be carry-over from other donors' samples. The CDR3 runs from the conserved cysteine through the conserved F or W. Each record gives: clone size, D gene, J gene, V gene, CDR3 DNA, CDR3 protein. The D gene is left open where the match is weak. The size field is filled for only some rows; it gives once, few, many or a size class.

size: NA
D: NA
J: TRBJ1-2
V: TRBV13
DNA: TGTGCCAGCAGCCAAGGGGCAGGGGTTAACTATGGCTACACCTTC
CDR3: CASSQGAGVNYGYTF

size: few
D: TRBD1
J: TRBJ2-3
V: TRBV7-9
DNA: TGTGCCAGCAGCCCCGCCACAAGACAGGGGGGAGATACGCAGTATTTT
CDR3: CASSPATRQGGDTQYF

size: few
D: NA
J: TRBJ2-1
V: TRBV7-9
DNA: TGTGCCAGCAGCGTTACAGCGGATGAGCAGTTCTTC
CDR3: CASSVTADEQFF

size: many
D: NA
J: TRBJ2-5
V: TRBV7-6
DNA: TGTGCCAGCAGCTTGGCAGTAGGCCAAGAGACCCAGTACTTC
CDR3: CASSLAVGQETQYF

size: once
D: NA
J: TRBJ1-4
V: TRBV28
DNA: TGTGCCAGCAGTTCGTCGCAGCAGGGGACCACTAATGAAAAACTGTTTTTT
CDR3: CASSSSQQGTTNEKLFF

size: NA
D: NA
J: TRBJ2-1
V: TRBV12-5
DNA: TGTGCTAGTGGCCCTGCGGGCCTGGGGGTAAACAATGAGCAGTTCTTC
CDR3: CASGPAGLGVNNEQFF

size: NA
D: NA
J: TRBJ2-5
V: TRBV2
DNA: TGTGCCAGCAGTGAACGGAATTTGGAGACCCAGTACTTC
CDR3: CASSERNLETQYF

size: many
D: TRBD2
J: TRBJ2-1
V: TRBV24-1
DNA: TGTGCCACCAGTGATTTGCAAGTTCCGTTAGCGGGGGGGCCGCCCTACAATGAGCAGTTCTTC
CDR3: CATSDLQVPLAGGPPYNEQFF

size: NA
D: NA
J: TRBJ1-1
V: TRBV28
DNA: TGTGCCACCTCGGGGGAGACAGGATGGAACACTGAAGCTTTCTTT
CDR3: CATSGETGWNTEAFF

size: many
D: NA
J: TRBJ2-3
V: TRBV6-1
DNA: TGTGCCAGCAGTGACCGGGGGCGGGGGCCGACAGATACGCAGTATTTT
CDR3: CASSDRGRGPTDTQYF

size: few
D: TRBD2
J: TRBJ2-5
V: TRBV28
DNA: TGTGCCAGCAGTGGGGGGACTAGCGGTTTCCAAGAGACCCAGTACTTC
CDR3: CASSGGTSGFQETQYF

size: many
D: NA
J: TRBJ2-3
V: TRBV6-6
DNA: TGTGCCAGCAGTTATGGAGGACTCGCAGATACGCAGTATTTT
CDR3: CASSYGGLADTQYF

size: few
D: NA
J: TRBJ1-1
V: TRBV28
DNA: TGTGCCAGCACCTCACCAGGGGACACTGAAGCTTTCTTT
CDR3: CASTSPGDTEAFF

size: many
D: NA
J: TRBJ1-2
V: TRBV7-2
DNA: TGTGCCAGCAGCTTTAACACAGCTAACTATGGCTACACCTTC
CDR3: CASSFNTANYGYTF

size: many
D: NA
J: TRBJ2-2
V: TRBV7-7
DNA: TGTGCTAGCAGCTTAGGGGTTTTTGTGGAGGAGCTGTTTTTT
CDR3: CASSLGVFVEELFF

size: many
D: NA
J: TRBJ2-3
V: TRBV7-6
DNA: TGTGCCAGCAGCTTAGGGGCAGGGGTATCCCGCACAGATACGCAGTATTTT
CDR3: CASSLGAGVSRTDTQYF